These 15 T cell receptor beta chains originate from one sample sequenced in a study of blood T cell repertoires in COVID-19. Generated by immunoSEQ multiplex PCR, the TCRdb table keeps only in-frame clones and is missing some. The sample yields about 150,000 clones, about four fifths seen once. Sample: peripheral blood. The source is a man in his sixties or seventies who had recovered from COVID-19.

The chain carries TRBV14 and TRBJ2-5; D might be TRBD2 (6 bases). Trimming cost V 1 base and J 7 bases, with 7 bases left between them. The CDR3 loop spans 12 amino acids. Germline assignment: CDR1 SGHDN and CDR2 FVKESK. CDR3 bases: TGTGCCAGCAGCCAAGGGAGGGTGACCCAGTACTTC. Amino acids: CASSQGRVTQYF.

This chain connects TRBV9 to TRBJ1-2, with 7 bases fitting TRBD1. V lost 5 bases, J lost 7 bases, and 11 bases stayed unmatched. Germline CDR1 reads SGDLS; CDR2 reads YYNGEE. The CDR3 loop spans 14 amino acids. The DNA for the CDR3 is TGTGCCAGCAGTAGTAGGACAGGCACTTTTGGCTACACCTTC. It specifies CASSSRTGTFGYTF.

The genes are TRBV11-3 and TRBJ2-7; TRBD2 aligns across 14 bases. The CDR3 has 15 residues. Germline CDR1 is SGHNT and CDR2 is YENEEA. V gave up 5 bases and J gave up 6 bases; unmatched junction bases: 6. DNA for the CDR3: TGTGCCAGCAGCCAGGGACTAGCGGGGGCGTCCGAGCAGTACTTC. As protein: CASSQGLAGASEQYF.

V and J are TRBV28 and TRBJ2-7, with D possibly being TRBD2 (6 bases). The CDR3 runs to 14 residues. The ends were cut back, 7 bases at V and 6 bases at J, with 19 bases in the middle. Germline V gene sequence: CDR1 MDHEN, CDR2 SYDVKM. The CDR3 nucleotides read TGTGCCAGCACAAAAGGAGGGCTCAAGGGCGAGCAGTACTTC. Protein product: CASTKGGLKGEQYF. The full variable domain, completed using reference TRBV28 and TRBJ2-7, is DVKVTQSSRYLVKRTGEKVFLECVQDMDHENMFWYRQDPGLGLRLIYFSYDVKMKEKGDIPEGYSVSREKKERFSLILESASTNQTSMYLCASTKGGLKGEQYFGPGTRLTVT.

J is TRBJ2-1 and V is TRBV5-3, with 9 bases fitting TRBD1. TRBV5-3 is assigned to the ORF class and has an uncertain function. V lost 3 bases and J lost 3; bases outside the gene matches: 7. The CDR3 sequence is 16 residues long. CDR3: CARSSHGTGLYNEQFF. The CDR3, as DNA: TGTGCCAGAAGCTCCCACGGGACAGGGCTCTACAATGAGCAGTTCTTC.

The chain recombines TRBV7-2 with TRBJ1-1; TRBD1 matches at 9 bases. Germline lookup yields CDR1 SGHTA and CDR2 FQGNSA. CDR3 length: 16 residues. The junction had 9 bases not matched to a gene; V was cut back by 3 bases and J by 4 bases. The CDR3 spells CASSLDRDRVSTEAFF. The CDR3 coding sequence is TGTGCCAGCAGCTTGGACCGGGACAGGGTGAGCACTGAAGCTTTCTTT.

As regards this clone: Its ends do not fully match the called genes, so a read error is possible. This rearrangement joins TRBV7-2 to TRBJ1-1; 7 bases are shared with TRBD1. CDR1 is SGHTA, CDR2 FQGNSA, per germline. This CDR3 region has 15 residues. In DNA, the CDR3 is TGTGCCAGCAGCCTAGCCGGGACAGTGAACACTGAAGCTTTCTTT. Its translation: CASSLAGTVNTEAFF.

V is TRBV29-1 and J is TRBJ1-1; 9 bases are shared with TRBD1. This CDR3 has 13 amino acids. The ends lost 3 bases at V and 5 bases at J; junction bases unmatched: 4. The germline V gene has CDR1 SQVTM and CDR2 ANQGSEA. CDR3 sequence (DNA): TGCAGCGTTGAGAACAGGGGGCTTACTGAAGCTTTCTTT. Amino acids: CSVENRGLTEAFF.

The chain has TRBV18 and TRBJ2-3; D remains unclear. V was trimmed by 4 bases and J by 0 bases, leaving 11 bases between them. CDR1 is KGHSH, CDR2 LQKENI, per germline. CDR3 length equals 15 residues. DNA of the CDR3: TGTGCCAGCTCACTTTCAACTACTAGCACAGATACGCAGTATTTT. It codes for CASSLSTTSTDTQYF. The full variable domain, with the rest looked up from reference TRBV18 and TRBJ2-3, is NAGVMQNPRHLVRRRGQEARLRCSPMKGHSHVYWYRQLPEEGLKFMVYLQKENIIDESGMPKERFSAEFPKEGPSILRIQQVVRGDSAAYFCASSLSTTSTDTQYFGPGTRLTVL.

Concerning this clone itself: Without the conserved terminal phenylalanine or tryptophan, this CDR3 likely stems from a read error. The DNA is omitted, as the CDR3 cannot be located on it reliably, and the CDR3 follows TCRdb's listing. Here the CDR3 reads CASSQDMAGRFL. V gene TRBV3-1 (or the pseudogene TRBV3-2) combines with J gene TRBJ2-7; the table calls TRBD2, which could not be checked here. 12 amino acids form the CDR3, both terminal residues included. Germline lookup yields CDR1 LGHDT and CDR2 YNNKEL (reference sequence).

The chain couples TRBV21-1 to TRBJ2-3; the table's D call, TRBD2, has no DNA check behind it. TRBV21-1 is termed a pseudogene. CDR3 length equals 16 residues. CDR3: CASSTRDFELTDTQYF. Written as DNA, the CDR3 is TGTGCCAGCAGCACTCGGGACTTCGAACTCACAGATACGCAGTATTTT.

The chain couples TRBV27 to TRBJ2-1; possible D gene TRBD2, 6 bases. Germline V gene sequence: CDR1 MNHEY, CDR2 SMNVEV (reference sequence). This CDR3 is built from 15 residues. Trimming shortened V by 5 bases and J by 2 bases, and 13 bases separated the two germline ends. CDR3 coding DNA: TGTGCCAGCAGTCTACCGGGACTCACCTACAATGAGCAGTTCTTC. It codes for CASSLPGLTYNEQFF.

V is TRBV3-1 (or the pseudogene TRBV3-2) and J is TRBJ1-1; weak D call: TRBD1 (5 bases). The CDR3 contains 19 residues. The V gene lost 3 bases and the J gene lost 1 base, with 24 bases spanning the gap. Germline-derived CDR1 and CDR2 are LGHDT and YNNKEL (reference sequence). The CDR3 bases are TGTGCCAGCAGCCAGAGCTGGGGGAGGCCGCAGAGGGGGAACACTGAAGCTTTCTTT. It encodes CASSQSWGRPQRGNTEAFF.

This chain links TRBV28 with TRBJ2-3, with D maybe TRBD2 (5 bases). There are 16 residues in the CDR3. Germline CDR1 reads MDHEN; CDR2 reads SYDVKM. V lost 1 base to trimming and J lost 2 bases, with 13 bases between them. CDR3 in DNA: TGTGCCAGCAGTTTATCTAGCAACCTCTACACAGATACGCAGTATTTT. Its protein is CASSLSSNLYTDTQYF.

The chain recombines TRBV27 with TRBJ1-2; maybe TRBD1 (5 bases). This CDR3 region has 12 residues. The germline V and J ends were trimmed by 4 bases and 8 bases, with 11 bases remaining between them. Germline V lookup: CDR1 MNHEY, CDR2 SMNVEV (reference sequence). CDR3 protein: CASSSGTRGYTF. The CDR3 nucleotides read TGTGCCAGCAGTTCCGGGACTCGGGGCTACACCTTC.